These T cell receptor beta chains were read from a single sample in a study of cytomegalovirus exposure and HLA in healthy donors. The assay was immunoSEQ multiplex PCR, and TCRdb's table has in-frame clones only and misses some. The table records some 130,000 clones, roughly four fifths of them present only once. Material: PBMCs. The origin of the receptors is a woman aged 45-65 years in good health and CMV-seropositive. Both conserved end residues are part of each CDR3. Fields, in order: CDR3 protein, CDR3 DNA, V gene, D gene, J gene. The D gene is left open where the match is weak.

CDR3: CASSQSGRDYGYTF; DNA: TGTGCCAGCTCACAGTCTGGCAGGGACTATGGCTACACCTTC; V: TRBV18; D: -; J: TRBJ1-2
CDR3: CASRSPLGASYNEQFF; DNA: TGTGCCAGCAGATCCCCTCTGGGGGCGTCCTACAATGAGCAGTTCTTC; V: TRBV28; D: -; J: TRBJ2-1
CDR3: CAIARAPGQSSKGYTF; DNA: TGTGCCATCGCAAGGGCCCCAGGACAGTCGAGCAAGGGCTACACCTTC; V: TRBV10-3; D: -; J: TRBJ1-2
CDR3: CATTWRGSTDTQYF; DNA: TGTGCCACCACATGGCGGGGCAGCACAGATACGCAGTATTTT; V: TRBV15; D: -; J: TRBJ2-3
CDR3: CASSLDGRSGNTIYF; DNA: TGTGCCAGCAGCCTGGACGGGAGATCTGGAAACACCATATATTTT; V: TRBV5-4; D: -; J: TRBJ1-3
CDR3: CASSLAPGSNTEAFF; DNA: TGCGCCAGCAGCTTGGCCCCGGGGTCGAACACTGAAGCTTTCTTT; V: TRBV5-1; D: -; J: TRBJ1-1
CDR3: CASRSGTGGHEQYF; DNA: TGTGCCAGCAGGTCCGGGACAGGGGGCCACGAGCAGTACTTC; V: TRBV7-9; D: TRBD1; J: TRBJ2-7
CDR3: CASSSDSFNQPQHF; DNA: TGTGCCAGCAGCTCCGACAGCTTCAATCAGCCCCAGCATTTT; V: TRBV7-2; D: -; J: TRBJ1-5
CDR3: CASSSGLAADTQYF; DNA: TGTGCCAGCAGCTCGGGACTAGCGGCAGATACGCAGTATTTT; V: TRBV7-9; D: TRBD2; J: TRBJ2-3
CDR3: CASSLASGGPRFHEQFF; DNA: TGCGCCAGCAGCTTGGCTAGCGGGGGGCCGAGATTCCATGAGCAGTTCTTC; V: TRBV5-1; D: TRBD2; J: TRBJ2-1
CDR3: CASSLIPGILNTEAFF; DNA: TGCGCCAGCAGCTTGATCCCAGGGATATTGAACACTGAAGCTTTCTTT; V: TRBV5-1; D: -; J: TRBJ1-1
CDR3: CASRQGPSTHYGYTF; DNA: TGTGCCAGTCGGCAGGGGCCGTCTACGCACTATGGCTACACCTTC; V: TRBV19; D: -; J: TRBJ1-2
CDR3: CASSPGFRGGNQPQHF; DNA: TGTGCCAGCAGCCCAGGATTTCGTGGTGGCAATCAGCCCCAGCATTTT; V: TRBV4-2; D: -; J: TRBJ1-5
CDR3: CASSTTSGGDTQYF; DNA: TGTGCCAGCAGCACCACTAGCGGCGGTGATACGCAGTATTTT; V: TRBV7-9; D: TRBD2; J: TRBJ2-3
CDR3: CAWSVRASGNTIYF; DNA: TGTGCCTGGAGTGTGAGGGCCTCTGGAAACACCATATATTTT; V: TRBV30; D: -; J: TRBJ1-3
CDR3: CASSQETFGVGGTEAFF; DNA: TGTGCCAGCAGCCAAGAGACTTTTGGGGTCGGGGGCACTGAAGCTTTCTTT; V: TRBV4-2; D: -; J: TRBJ1-1
CDR3: CASSLEGQGKAFF; DNA: TGCGCCAGCAGCTTGGAGGGACAGGGGAAAGCTTTCTTT; V: TRBV5-1; D: TRBD1; J: TRBJ1-1
CDR3: CASSVAGRAIHNEQFF; DNA: TGTGCCAGCAGCGTAGCGGGCAGGGCGATTCACAATGAGCAGTTCTTC; V: TRBV9; D: -; J: TRBJ2-1
CDR3: CASSSPVQDTEAFF; DNA: TGTGCCAGCAGCTCCCCCGTCCAGGACACTGAAGCTTTCTTT; V: TRBV7-8; D: -; J: TRBJ1-1
CDR3: CASSLGRGDTQYF; DNA: TGTGCCAGCAGCTTGGGTCGAGGAGATACGCAGTATTTT; V: TRBV5-6; D: -; J: TRBJ2-3
CDR3: CATSRGIPSHEQFF; DNA: TGTGCCACCAGCAGGGGCATACCTAGCCATGAGCAGTTCTTC; V: TRBV15; D: -; J: TRBJ2-1
CDR3: CASSLLERGSSTDTQYF; DNA: TGTGCCAGCAGCCTACTCGAGCGGGGATCTAGCACAGATACGCAGTATTTT; V: TRBV9; D: TRBD2; J: TRBJ2-3